This TCR beta chain is from a study of T cell responses to AZD1222 COVID-19 vaccine. Study-level findings and limits: CD4 TCRs associated with vaccination spanned spike, dominating at 160-218 and 743-854. Spike-specific TCR breadth and depth rose after two AZD1222 doses. Reportedly, nearly half of unique spike TCRs recognized epitopes outside B.1.351/B.1.1.7 mutations.

V dropped 2 bases and J dropped 6 bases, with 7 bases sitting between them. Germline V CDR1 and CDR2: SGHKS, YYEKEE (reference sequence). There are 12 residues in the CDR3. Assay used: immunoSEQ multiplex PCR; TCRdb lists only in-frame clones, some missing. The sample has 130,000 to 150,000 clones, 75% to 95% seen once. Points on this clone: What it binds is unknown.

The V gene is TRBV5-5, the J gene TRBJ2-3; possibly TRBD1 for D (5 bases). The sequence was collected from an adult in good health. The sample in question was peripheral blood, obtained on day 0 of AZD1222 vaccination. Here the CDR3 reads CASSFSGDTQYF. The DNA of the CDR3 is TGTGCCAGCAGCTTCTCAGGGGATACGCAGTATTTT.